In its sample, the clone carrying this TCR beta chain was seen a few times. These data come from a study of patients and donors after allogeneic stem cell transplantation. TCRdb re-derived calls from the RT-PCR reads in MiXCR, one entry per CDR3 protein. The table has about a million distinct CDR3 sequences, 15% to 20% seen once. Germline V gene sequence: CDR1 SEHNR, CDR2 FQNEAQ (reference sequence). V lost 3 bases and J lost 2; bases outside the gene matches: 4. This CDR3 has 15 amino acids. J is TRBJ2-1 and V is TRBV7-9, with TRBD2 identical over 7 bases. The receptor's source is a human donor who was either an allogeneic HSCT recipient or a stem cell or donor lymphocyte infusion donor (not recorded which). It is not recorded whose cells these are; they may come from a transplant donor. Sequencing was carried out using blood, either unsorted or a sorted T cell fraction (not recorded which). The CDR3 is CASSFPLAAYNEQFF. The DNA of the CDR3 is TGTGCCAGCAGCTTCCCTCTAGCGGCCTACAATGAGCAGTTCTTC.